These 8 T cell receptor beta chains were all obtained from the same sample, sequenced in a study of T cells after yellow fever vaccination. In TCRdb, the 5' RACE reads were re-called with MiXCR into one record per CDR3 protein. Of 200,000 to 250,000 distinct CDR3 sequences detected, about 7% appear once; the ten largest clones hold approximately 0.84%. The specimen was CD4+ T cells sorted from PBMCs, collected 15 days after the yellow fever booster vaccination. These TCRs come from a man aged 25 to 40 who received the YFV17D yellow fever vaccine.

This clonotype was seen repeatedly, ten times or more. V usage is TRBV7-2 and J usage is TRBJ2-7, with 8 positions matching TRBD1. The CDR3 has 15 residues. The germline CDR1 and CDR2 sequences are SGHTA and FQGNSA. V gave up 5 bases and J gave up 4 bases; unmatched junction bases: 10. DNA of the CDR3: TGTGCCAGCAGCACTCGGACAGGGAAGGCGTACGAGCAGTACTTC. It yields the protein CASSTRTGKAYEQYF.

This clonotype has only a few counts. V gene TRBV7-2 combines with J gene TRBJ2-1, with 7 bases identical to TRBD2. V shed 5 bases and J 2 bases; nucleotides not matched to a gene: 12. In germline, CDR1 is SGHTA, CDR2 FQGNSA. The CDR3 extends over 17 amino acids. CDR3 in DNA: TGTGCCAGCAGCCTGGCGGGTCGAGGGAGGGCCTACAATGAGCAGTTCTTC. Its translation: CASSLAGRGRAYNEQFF.

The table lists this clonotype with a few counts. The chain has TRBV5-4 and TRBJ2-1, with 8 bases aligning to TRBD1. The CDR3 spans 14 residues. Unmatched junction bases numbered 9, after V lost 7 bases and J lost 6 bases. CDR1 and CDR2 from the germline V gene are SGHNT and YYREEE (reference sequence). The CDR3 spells CASSRQGAINEQFF. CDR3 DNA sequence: TGTGCCAGCTCGCGCCAGGGGGCAATCAATGAGCAGTTCTTC.

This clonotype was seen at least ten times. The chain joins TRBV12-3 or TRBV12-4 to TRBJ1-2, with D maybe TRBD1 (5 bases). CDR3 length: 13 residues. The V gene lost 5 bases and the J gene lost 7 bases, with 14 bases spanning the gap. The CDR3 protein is CASSVTDQGGYTF. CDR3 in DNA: TGTGCCAGCAGTGTGACAGATCAGGGTGGCTACACCTTC.

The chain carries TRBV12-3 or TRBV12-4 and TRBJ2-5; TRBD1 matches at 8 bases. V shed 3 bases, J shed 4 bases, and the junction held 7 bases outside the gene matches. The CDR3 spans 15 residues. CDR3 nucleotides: TGTGCCAGCAGTTTGGAAAAACAGGGGGGAGAGACCCAGTACTTC. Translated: CASSLEKQGGETQYF.

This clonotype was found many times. CDR3 coding DNA: TGTGCCACCCGCACCCTATGGAATGAGCAGTTCTTC. This encodes CATRTLWNEQFF. The gene calls are TRBV12-3 or TRBV12-4 and TRBJ2-1; D is unclear. The germline V and J ends were trimmed by 10 bases and 7 bases, with 14 bases remaining between them. This CDR3 is built from 12 residues.

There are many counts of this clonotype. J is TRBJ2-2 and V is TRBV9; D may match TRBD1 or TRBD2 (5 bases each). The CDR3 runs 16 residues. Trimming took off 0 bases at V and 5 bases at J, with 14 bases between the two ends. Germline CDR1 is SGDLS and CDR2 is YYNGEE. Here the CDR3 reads CASSVDGGRPTGELFF. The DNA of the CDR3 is TGTGCCAGCAGCGTAGATGGGGGTAGGCCAACCGGGGAGCTGTTTTTT.

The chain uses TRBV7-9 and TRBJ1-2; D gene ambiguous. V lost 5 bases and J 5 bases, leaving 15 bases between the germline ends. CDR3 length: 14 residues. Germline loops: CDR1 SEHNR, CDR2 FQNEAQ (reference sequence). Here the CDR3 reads CASSPALISYGYTF. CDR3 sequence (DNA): TGTGCCAGCAGCCCCGCCCTCATCTCATATGGCTACACCTTC.